The source of this TCR beta chain is a study of cytomegalovirus exposure and HLA in healthy donors. V shed 5 bases, J shed 6 bases, and the junction held 7 bases outside the gene matches. Germline V lookup: CDR1 SGHTA, CDR2 FQGTGA. The CDR3 sequence is 15 residues long. Clones were read by immunoSEQ multiplex PCR, and TCRdb kept only the in-frame ones, dropping some. The sample holds approximately 50,000 clones, approximately 88% seen once. The V gene is TRBV7-3, the J gene TRBJ1-4; 9 bases match TRBD1. This sequence was found in a woman aged 25 to 39 in good health and CMV-seronegative. Sequencing was carried out using PBMCs. CDR3 protein: CASSPTGGPHEKLFF. CDR3 DNA sequence: TGTGCCAGCAGCCCTACAGGGGGCCCTCATGAAAAACTGTTTTTT. The full variable domain, rest sourced from reference TRBV7-3 and TRBJ1-4, is GAGVSQTPSNKVTEKGKYVELRCDPISGHTALYWYRQSLGQGPEFLIYFQGTGAADDSGLPNDRFFAVRPEGSVSTLKIQRTERGDSAVYLCASSPTGGPHEKLFFGSGTQLSVL.